These T cell receptor beta chains were read from a single sample in a study of CD8+CD57+ T cells in acquired aplastic anemia. TCRdb used MiXCR to reprocess the reads, holding one entry per CDR3 protein. The profile shows some 150,000 distinct CDR3 sequences, 71% of them singletons. Input material: sorted CD4+, CD8+, or CD8+CD57+ T cells (not recorded which) from PBMCs. The receptors here all came from a human donor with aplastic anemia. Each CDR3 is given with its conserved first and last residue.

v_gene: TRBV24-1
j_gene: TRBJ2-2
CDR3aa: CATSDFPTWADANTGELFF

v_gene: TRBV15
j_gene: TRBJ2-1
CDR3aa: CATKNGRAYNEQSF

v_gene: TRBV7-8
j_gene: TRBJ2-2
CDR3aa: CASSPNPGLITGELFF

v_gene: TRBV29-1
j_gene: TRBJ1-2
CDR3aa: CSVEEGRGDYGYTF

v_gene: TRBV5-4
j_gene: TRBJ2-5
CDR3aa: CASSWDSQETQYF

v_gene: TRBV15
j_gene: TRBJ2-1
CDR3aa: CATSRESGNEQFF

v_gene: TRBV2
j_gene: TRBJ2-7
CDR3aa: CASSKPIEPYEQYF

v_gene: TRBV19
j_gene: TRBJ2-5
CDR3aa: CASSRNPQGAGVAETQYF

v_gene: TRBV25-1
j_gene: TRBJ1-1
CDR3aa: CASSENHRAESTEAFF

v_gene: TRBV7-3
j_gene: TRBJ1-1
CDR3aa: CASSLDGPGKGEAFF

v_gene: TRBV19
j_gene: TRBJ1-6
CDR3aa: CASSGYTSPLHF

v_gene: TRBV27
j_gene: TRBJ2-7
CDR3aa: CASTNSGYEQYF

v_gene: TRBV7-9
j_gene: .
CDR3aa: CASSYEVSSYNEQFF

v_gene: TRBV7-9
j_gene: TRBJ2-7
CDR3aa: CASSLVGPEYEQYF

v_gene: TRBV10-1
j_gene: TRBJ2-1
CDR3aa: CASSELAGNEQFF

v_gene: TRBV20-1
j_gene: TRBJ2-7
CDR3aa: CSATGGTPGEQYF